This T cell receptor beta chain was found in a study of siplizumab effects on memory and regulatory T cells. Study-wide points: The apparent diversity of naive T cells exceeded that of memory cells, and naive T cells seemed to make a major contribution to the alloresponse. A small minority of alloreactive clones were mapped to unstimulated subsets.

Assay: immunoSEQ multiplex PCR; the TCRdb copy retains only in-frame clones and omits some. The sample consists of about 63,000 clones, approximately 87% of them appearing once. Remarks on this clone: Its specificity is unknown.

Germline lookup yields CDR1 MNHEY and CDR2 SMNVEV (reference sequence). V shed 1 base and J 4 bases; nucleotides not matched to a gene: 7. The CDR3 length is 16 residues. The clonotype comes from a human donor in good health. The rearrangement links TRBV27 to TRBJ2-5; TRBD2 matches 9 bases. The sequenced material came from memory CD4+ T cells sorted from blood. As DNA, the CDR3 is TGTGCCAGCAGTTTATTTAGCGGGGGAGGAAGAGAGACCCAGTACTTC. Amino acids: CASSLFSGGGRETQYF.